This note documents a single T cell receptor (beta chain) sequence. What it binds is not known. Trimming took 5 bases from V and 0 from J, leaving 11 bases between them. The germline V gene encodes CDR1 SGHAT and CDR2 FQDESV (reference sequence). The CDR3 totals 15 residues. The sample belongs to a study of response to subunit inactivated influenza vaccine. Whole-study results and caveats: Each seasonal influenza vaccination recruits few new T cells, the authors suggested.

TCRdb re-derived calls from the RT-PCR reads in MiXCR, one entry per CDR3 protein. This table has 280,000 or so distinct CDR3 sequences, around a fifth appearing once. This specimen consisted of PBMCs from blood, obtained approximately 22 months after vaccination. The genes are TRBV11-1 and TRBJ1-3, with D unresolved. The receptor was isolated from a man aged 45 to 70 who received an inactivated influenza vaccine. The DNA for the CDR3 is TGTGCCAGCAGCGCCTACGAGAGCTCTGGAAACACCATATATTTT. It encodes CASSAYESSGNTIYF.